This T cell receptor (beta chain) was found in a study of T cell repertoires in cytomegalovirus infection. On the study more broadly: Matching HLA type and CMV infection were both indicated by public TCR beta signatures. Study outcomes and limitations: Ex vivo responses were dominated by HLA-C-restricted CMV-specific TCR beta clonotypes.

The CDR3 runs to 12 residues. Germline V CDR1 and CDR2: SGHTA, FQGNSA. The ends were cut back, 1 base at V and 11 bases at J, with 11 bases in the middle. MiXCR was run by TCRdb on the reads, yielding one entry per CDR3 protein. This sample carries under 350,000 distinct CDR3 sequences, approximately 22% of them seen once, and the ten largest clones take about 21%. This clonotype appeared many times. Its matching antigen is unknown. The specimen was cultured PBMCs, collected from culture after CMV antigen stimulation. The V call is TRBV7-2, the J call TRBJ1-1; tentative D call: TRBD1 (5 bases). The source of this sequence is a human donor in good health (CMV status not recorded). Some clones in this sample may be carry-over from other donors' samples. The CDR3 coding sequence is TGTGCCAGCAGCTTAGATGGTCAGGGCGCTTTCTTT. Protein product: CASSLDGQGAFF.